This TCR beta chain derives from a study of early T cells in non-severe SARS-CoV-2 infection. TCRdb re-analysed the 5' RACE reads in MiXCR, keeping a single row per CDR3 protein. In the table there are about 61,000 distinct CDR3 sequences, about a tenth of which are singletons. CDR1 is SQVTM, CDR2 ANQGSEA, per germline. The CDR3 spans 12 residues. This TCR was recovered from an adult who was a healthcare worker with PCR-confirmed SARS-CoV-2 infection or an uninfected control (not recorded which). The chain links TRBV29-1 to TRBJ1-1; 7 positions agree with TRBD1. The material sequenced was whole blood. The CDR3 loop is CIGTAGYTEAFF. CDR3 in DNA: TGCATCGGGACAGCGGGGTACACTGAAGCTTTCTTT. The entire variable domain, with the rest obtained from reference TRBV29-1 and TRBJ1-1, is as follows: SAVISQKPSRDICQRGTSLTIQCQVDSQVTMMFWYRQQPGQSLTLIATANQGSEATYESGFVIDKFPISRPNLTFSTLTVSNMSPEDSSIYLCIGTAGYTEAFFGQGTRLTVV.